The 25 T cell receptor beta chains listed next were all sequenced from one sample in a study of T-cell reconstitution after alpha-beta-depleted transplantation in children (TCRdb year 2016). In light of the paper, this sample's treatment or condition label describes: allogeneic hematopoietic cell transplantation with graft depleted of TCRalphabeta T cells and CD19 B cells. The protocol used for the library was PCR. The sequencing machine was an Illumina HiSeq 2500. TCR libraries were prepared with molecular barcoding, using unique molecular identifiers to normalize TCRbeta repertoire quantification. The raw public data were reprocessed by TCRdb itself: fastp quality trimming at Q25, MiXCR clonotype calling, in-frame beta chains only. Here each entry gathers all rows of one CDR3 protein and keeps the most common genes and DNA. For this sample there are 550,000 to 600,000 distinct CDR3 sequences; 23% appear just once. Of the sample, roughly an eighth is held by the ten largest clones.

This sample comprised PBMCs, mostly from graft donor cells, obtained 360 days after TCRalphabeta/CD19-depleted stem cell transplant. The receptors were sampled from a boy under two years old who had a stem cell transplant for acute myeloid leukemia, so the T cells may come from the graft donor.

The chain uses TRBV28 and TRBJ2-7; a possible D gene is TRBD1 (5 bases). Between the trimmed V and J ends, which lost 2 bases and 4 bases, there was a span of 6 bases. The CDR3 has 12 residues. CDR1 is MDHEN and CDR2 is SYDVKM in the germline V gene. The CDR3 region has the DNA TGTGCCAGCAGTTTAAGGGGTTACGAGCAGTACGTC. Its translation: CASSLRGYEQYV.

This clonotype was detected only a few times. V usage is TRBV20-1 and J usage is TRBJ2-3, with D possibly called TRBD1 or TRBD2 (6 bases each). Per the germline V gene, CDR1 is DFQATT and CDR2 is SNEGSKA (reference sequence). The CDR3 length is 14 residues. Trimming pared 1 base from V and 6 bases from J, leaving 14 bases between. CDR3 amino acids: CSARVGTGRDTQYF. The DNA of the CDR3 is TGCAGTGCTAGAGTGGGAACAGGGAGGGATACGCAGTATTTT.

Ten or more counts support this clonotype. This rearrangement joins TRBV12-3 or TRBV12-4 to TRBJ2-1; no reliable D call. This CDR3 is built from 14 residues. Trimming cost V 5 bases and J 0 bases, with 8 bases left between them. This CDR3 reads CASSIVISYNEQFF. CDR3 nucleotide sequence: TGTGCCAGCAGTATAGTAATCTCCTACAATGAGCAGTTCTTC.

The chain couples TRBV12-3 or TRBV12-4 to TRBJ2-3; a possible D gene is TRBD2 (6 bases). The CDR3 is 14 residues long. V dropped 4 bases and J dropped 5 bases, with 13 bases sitting between them. The CDR3 DNA sequence: TGTGCCAGCAGTTCCACGGGACTGCTAGATACGCAGTATTTT. Residues: CASSSTGLLDTQYF.

This clonotype was found many times. The chain combines TRBV10-3 with TRBJ2-1, with 12 nucleotides matching TRBD2. The CDR3 loop spans 16 amino acids. Germline CDR1 is ENHRY and CDR2 is SYGVKD. Trimming removed 7 bases from V and 2 bases from J; junction bases left unmatched: 6. CDR3 region: CAITRTSGDPYNEQFF. CDR3 coding DNA: TGTGCCATCACCAGGACTAGCGGGGACCCCTACAATGAGCAGTTCTTC.

J is TRBJ1-1 and V is TRBV12-3 or TRBV12-4; a possible D gene is TRBD1 (5 bases). V was pared by 7 bases and J by 1 base, with 13 bases between. The CDR3 is 14 amino acids. The DNA of the CDR3 is TGTGCCAGCACCCTACCCGGGGGGAACACTGAAGCTTTCTTT. It is translated as CASTLPGGNTEAFF.

The chain carries TRBV24-1 and TRBJ2-3, with D possibly TRBD2 on 6 matching bases. This CDR3 is built from 16 residues. Trimming removed 4 bases from V and 0 bases from J, with 13 bases in between. From germline, CDR1 is KGHDR and CDR2 SFDVKD. The CDR3 sequence: CATSDPREPSTDTQYF. DNA of the CDR3: TGTGCCACCAGTGACCCCCGGGAGCCTAGCACAGATACGCAGTATTTT.

This clonotype came up many times. V is TRBV29-1 and J is TRBJ1-1; 9 bases match TRBD1. Trimming at V came to 7 bases and at J to 3 bases, leaving 6 bases not matched to a gene. The CDR3 consists of 13 residues. CDR1 and CDR2 (germline): SQVTM, ANQGSEA. CDR3 protein: CSGTGGADTEAFF. In DNA, the CDR3 is TGCAGCGGTACAGGGGGCGCGGACACTGAAGCTTTCTTT.

V usage is TRBV5-1 and J usage is TRBJ2-1, with TRBD2 matching 9 bases. CDR3 size: 17 residues. Germline CDR1 reads SGHRS; CDR2 reads YFSETQ. The trim removed 4 bases at V and 10 bases at J, leaving 18 bases unmatched. The DNA for the CDR3 is TGCGCCAGCAGCCTTATCCATAGCGGGGGAATCATCGGGGAGCAGTTCTTC. Its protein product is CASSLIHSGGIIGEQFF.

This chain links TRBV14 with TRBJ2-1; 11 bases line up with TRBD2. The trim removed 6 bases at V and 2 bases at J, leaving 6 bases unmatched. The germline CDR1 and CDR2 sequences are SGHDN and FVKESK. The CDR3 runs 16 residues. CDR3 residues: CASSLPGLAAYNEQFF. The CDR3 region has the DNA TGTGCCAGCAGTCTACCGGGACTAGCGGCCTACAATGAGCAGTTCTTC.

In this sample, this clonotype turned up a few times. The genes are TRBV20-1 and TRBJ1-6; TRBD1 matches at 9 bases. V lost 3 bases and J lost 0; bases outside the gene matches: 0. From germline, CDR1 is DFQATT and CDR2 SNEGSKA (reference sequence). The CDR3 is 15 residues long. The CDR3 spells CSARTGGSYNSPLHF. The CDR3 bases are TGCAGTGCTAGGACAGGGGGCTCCTATAATTCACCCCTCCACTTT.

This clonotype appeared many times. V gene TRBV13 combines with J gene TRBJ1-2; D gene uncertain. The CDR3 has 12 residues. V lost 0 bases to trimming and J lost 8 bases, with 7 bases between them. Germline assignment: CDR1 PRHDT and CDR2 FYEKMQ (reference sequence). CDR3 coding DNA: TGTGCCAGCAGCTTAGGTCGGGAGGGCTACACCTTC. It specifies CASSLGREGYTF.

This clonotype appeared many times. The chain recombines TRBV12-3 or TRBV12-4 with TRBJ2-1; D possibly corresponds to TRBD1 (6 bases). V lost 10 bases and J lost 0, with 10 bases in between. This CDR3 has 13 amino acids. The CDR3 region is CATTDSSYNEQFF. The CDR3 DNA follows: TGTGCCACCACGGACAGCTCCTACAATGAGCAGTTCTTC.

This clonotype was seen at least ten times. The chain couples TRBV24-1 to TRBJ2-1; TRBD1 agrees at 8 bases. CDR3 length equals 15 residues. V trimming: 12 bases; J trimming: 7 bases; junction bases outside the gene matches: 16. The germline V gene encodes CDR1 KGHDR and CDR2 SFDVKD. The CDR3 sequence: CAASAGTGLTNEQFF. The CDR3 region has the DNA TGTGCCGCCTCAGCCGGGACAGGACTGACAAATGAGCAGTTCTTC.

With regard to this clonotype: This may stem from a read error, because a much larger clone lies one nucleotide away. J is TRBJ1-2 and V is TRBV7-9; D gene unclear. V gave up 5 bases and J gave up 0 bases, with 7 bases separating them. This CDR3 region has 13 residues. Germline CDR1 reads SEHNR; CDR2 reads FQNEAQ (reference sequence). CDR3 amino acids: CASSPGTNYGYTF. The CDR3, as DNA: TGTGCCAGCAGCCCCGGGACTAACTATGGCTACACCTTC.

A few counts support this clonotype. This sequence may be a read error, since a much larger clone differs from it by one base. The CDR3 sequence is CASSSGTDSYEQYF. The CDR3 DNA follows: TGTGCCAGCAGTTCTGGGACCGATTCCTACGAGCAGTACTTC. The genes are TRBV28 and TRBJ2-7; D assignment may be TRBD1 or TRBD2 (5 bases each). Trimming took 4 bases from V and 1 from J, leaving 11 bases between them. CDR3 size: 14 residues. CDR1 and CDR2 from the germline V gene are MDHEN and SYDVKM.

This clonotype came up many times. The chain uses TRBV5-5 and TRBJ2-2, with D hard to call. Germline lookup yields CDR1 SGHKS and CDR2 YYEKEE (reference sequence). Trimming shortened V by 4 bases and J by 0 bases, and 7 bases separated the two germline ends. CDR3 size: 14 residues. The CDR3, as DNA: TGTGCCAGCAGCCTCTACGCGAACACCGGGGAGCTGTTTTTT. This sequence encodes CASSLYANTGELFF.

The chain has TRBV7-3 and TRBJ2-7, with 8 bases identical to TRBD1. CDR1 and CDR2 from the germline V gene are SGHTA and FQGTGA. With 2 bases clipped from V and 3 bases from J, the junction kept 9 bases outside the gene matches. The CDR3 sequence is 16 residues long. CDR3 bases: TGTGCCAGCAGCTTAGCCGGGACAGGCGGAATCTACGAGCAGTACTTC. It yields the protein CASSLAGTGGIYEQYF.

The table lists this clonotype with many counts. This CDR3 is CASSFPGGADYGYTF. CDR3 sequence (DNA): TGTGCCAGCAGTTTTCCAGGGGGCGCTGACTATGGCTACACCTTC. This chain links TRBV6-5 with TRBJ1-2, with 8 bases matching TRBD1. Unmatched junction bases numbered 7, after V lost 4 bases and J lost 3 bases. The CDR3 is made up of 15 amino acids. CDR1 and CDR2 from the germline V gene are MNHEY and SVGAGI.

A remark on this clonotype: This may be a read error, as it is one base from a much larger clone. It is likely a read error, because the conserved phenylalanine at the end of the CDR3 is missing. The chain couples TRBV5-4 to TRBJ2-7; 7 bases are a match to TRBD2. Trimming removed 0 bases from V and 3 bases from J; junction bases left unmatched: 12. Germline CDR1 and CDR2: SGHNT and YYREEE (reference sequence). CDR3 size: 17 residues. The CDR3: CASSLEVSGEGGYEQYL. CDR3 DNA sequence: TGTGCCAGCAGCTTGGAAGTCTCCGGGGAGGGAGGCTACGAGCAGTACCTC.

The chain combines TRBV6-2 or TRBV6-3 with TRBJ1-2, with D hard to call. The CDR3 has 12 residues. Per the germline V gene, CDR1 is MNHEY and CDR2 is SVGEGT. Trimming shortened V by 5 bases and J by 7 bases, and 11 bases separated the two germline ends. This CDR3 is CASSHGRSGYTF. CDR3 sequence (DNA): TGTGCCAGCAGTCACGGACGTTCTGGCTACACCTTC.

The chain joins TRBV4-1 to TRBJ1-4; D gene ambiguous. The CDR3 contains 16 residues. Germline CDR1 is MGHRA and CDR2 is YSYEKL. V shed 1 base and J shed 0 bases, with 9 bases lying between them. CDR3 region: CASSQGTSATNEKLFF. The CDR3, as DNA: TGCGCCAGCAGCCAAGGAACGAGTGCAACTAATGAAAAACTGTTTTTT.

V and J are TRBV10-3 and TRBJ2-5; D could derive from TRBD1 or TRBD2 (5 bases each). The V gene lost 8 bases and the J gene lost 5 bases, with 18 bases spanning the gap. The germline V gene has CDR1 ENHRY and CDR2 SYGVKD. The CDR3 runs to 14 residues. This chain's CDR3 is CAIAWDAERETQYF. Written as DNA, the CDR3 is TGTGCCATCGCTTGGGACGCGGAACGGGAGACCCAGTACTTC.

The chain joins TRBV5-1 to TRBJ1-1; D unresolved. V shed 0 bases and J shed 8 bases, with 11 bases lying between them. This CDR3 comprises 13 residues. In germline, CDR1 is SGHRS, CDR2 YFSETQ. The CDR3 loop reads CASSLALLQEAFF. The CDR3 region has the DNA TGCGCCAGCAGCTTGGCCCTGTTGCAGGAAGCTTTCTTT.

This clonotype occurred many times. V is TRBV7-2 and J is TRBJ2-7; TRBD2 matches 11 bases. The length of the CDR3 is 15 residues. Germline V gene data show CDR1 as SGHTA and CDR2 as FQGNSA. With V trimmed by 6 bases and J by 2 bases, 6 bases remained unmatched. The CDR3 DNA sequence: TGTGCCAGCAGACTTAGCGGGGGGGGGCCCTACGAGCAGTACTTC. Its protein is CASRLSGGGPYEQYF.